Following are 10 T cell receptor beta chains from one sample sequenced in a study of T cell responses to AZD1222 COVID-19 vaccine. Sequencing used immunoSEQ multiplex PCR; TCRdb keeps in-frame clones, though not all of them. Of more than 110,000 clones in the sample, about 93% were seen once. Sequenced here: peripheral blood, sampled on day 0 of AZD1222 vaccination. These receptors all come from an adult in good health.

This rearrangement joins TRBV19 to TRBJ2-7, with 12 bases fitting TRBD1. Germline CDR1 and CDR2: LNHDA and SQIVND (reference sequence). V gave up 7 bases and J gave up 2 bases; unmatched junction bases: 15. This CDR3 spans 18 amino acids. CDR3 sequence: CASTPRGDRGPDAYEQYF. In DNA, the CDR3 is TGTGCCAGTACCCCGAGGGGGGACAGGGGGCCCGACGCCTACGAGCAGTACTTC.

This clone has just a few counts. This chain uses TRBV6-5 with TRBJ2-7, with TRBD2 identical over 7 bases. This CDR3 spans 14 amino acids. J lost 1 base, V lost 6 bases, and 6 bases had no gene match. Germline V gives CDR1 MNHEY, CDR2 SVGAGI. The CDR3 is CASSLSGGSYEQYF. The CDR3 bases are TGTGCCAGCAGCCTCTCGGGGGGATCCTACGAGCAGTACTTC.

This clone was seen a handful of times. The rearrangement links TRBV19 to TRBJ2-3; a possible D gene is TRBD2 (5 bases). Trimming removed 9 bases from V and 6 bases from J, with 10 bases in between. CDR1 is LNHDA, CDR2 SQIVND, per germline (reference sequence). The CDR3 has 11 residues. The CDR3 sequence is CASLTGDTQYF. The DNA of the CDR3 is TGTGCCAGCCTAACGGGGGATACGCAGTATTTT.

The chain carries TRBV14 and TRBJ2-1, with D possibly matching TRBD2 (6 bases). Trimming stripped 4 bases from V and 0 bases from J, with 13 bases between. The germline V gene encodes CDR1 SGHDN and CDR2 FVKESK. This CDR3 spans 16 amino acids. The CDR3 spells CASSLSQGGSYNEQFF. CDR3 in DNA: TGTGCCAGCAGCCTCAGTCAGGGAGGCTCCTACAATGAGCAGTTCTTC.

The chain links TRBV19 to TRBJ2-1; TRBD1 is a possible D gene (5 bases). The CDR3 sequence is 13 residues long. Trimming left V 1 base short and J 8 bases short, with 9 bases between. Germline V gives CDR1 LNHDA, CDR2 SQIVND (reference sequence). The CDR3 is CASSIGQGDEQFF. DNA for the CDR3: TGTGCCAGTAGTATAGGCCAGGGCGATGAGCAGTTCTTC.

The chain couples TRBV12-2 to TRBJ2-7; TRBD2 was called by the table and not checked on the DNA. TRBV12-2 is deemed a pseudogene. CDR3 length: 16 residues. The CDR3: CASRLAGAGTLYEQYF. The CDR3 DNA sequence: TGTGCAAGTCGCTTAGCGGGCGCGGGAACCCTCTACGAGCAGTACTTC.

The chain links TRBV12-5 to TRBJ1-5, with D hard to call. V was pared by 7 bases and J by 2 bases, with 12 bases between. CDR3 size: 14 residues. Per germline, CDR1 LGHNT and CDR2 FRNRAP. The CDR3 reads CASALIAGNQPQHF. For the CDR3, the DNA is TGTGCTAGTGCCTTGATAGCGGGCAATCAGCCCCAGCATTTT.

The chain uses TRBV7-2 and TRBJ2-5, with 8 positions matching TRBD1. The CDR3 is made up of 13 amino acids. Trimming cost V 5 bases and J 4 bases; bases outside gene matches: 3. Germline V CDR1 and CDR2: SGHTA, FQGNSA. The CDR3: CASSKTGVETQYF. The CDR3 coding sequence is TGTGCCAGCAGCAAGACAGGGGTAGAGACCCAGTACTTC.

This chain connects TRBV9 to TRBJ2-2; D gene unclear. CDR3 length: 16 amino acids. CDR1 is SGDLS, CDR2 YYNGEE, per germline. V lost 0 bases and J 1 base, leaving 10 bases between the germline ends. This CDR3 reads CASSVEHPGNTGELFF. CDR3 DNA: TGTGCCAGCAGCGTAGAACATCCAGGGAACACCGGGGAGCTGTTTTTT.

The chain links TRBV27 to TRBJ2-7; 7 bases map to TRBD2. The trim removed 5 bases at V and 6 bases at J, leaving 7 bases unmatched. Germline CDR1 is MNHEY and CDR2 is SMNVEV (reference sequence). The CDR3 length is 13 residues. For the CDR3, the DNA is TGTGCCAGCAGTCGTGGGAGGGCCGCCGAGCAGTACTTC. This encodes CASSRGRAAEQYF.